Listed below are T cell receptor beta chains from one sample, sequenced in a study of molecular identifiers for immune sequencing clone quantification. MiXCR was run by TCRdb on the PCR reads, yielding one entry per CDR3 protein. This sample has approximately 60,000 distinct CDR3 sequences, with under 20% found just once. The source material was naive CD8+ T cells from blood, with Jurkat cell RNA spiked in. These receptors all stem from a human donor in good health. Some libraries in this study had Jurkat cell RNA spiked in. Each CDR3 is given with its conserved first and last residue. A D gene is named only where the DNA matches it firmly. Not every row has a clone size; where given, it reads once, few, many or a size class.

j_call v_call d_call clone_size cdr3_nt cdr3_aa
TRBJ2-1 TRBV29-1 NA many TGCAGCGTTGTCCGCGGGATTAGCTCCTACAATGAGCAGTTCTTC CSVVRGISSYNEQFF
TRBJ2-7 TRBV29-1 TRBD2 NA TGCAGCGTTTGCGGGGGGCCTAGGGGCTTCTACGAGCAGTACTTC CSVCGGPRGFYEQYF
TRBJ2-7 TRBV20-1 NA many TGCAGTGCTAGGAGGGACGGATACTACGAGCAGTACTTC CSARRDGYYEQYF
TRBJ1-5 TRBV10-3 NA many TGTGCCATCAGTGACTCAGGGGTGGGTAGGAATCAGCCCCAGCATTTT CAISDSGVGRNQPQHF
TRBJ2-3 TRBV4-1 TRBD2 NA TGCGCCAGCAGCCAAGATCCGCAAGCGGGAGAATCAGGTACGCAGTATTTC CASSQDPQAGESGTQYF
TRBJ1-1 TRBV5-6 NA many TGTGCCAGCAGCTCTCCCACCGACATGAACACTGAAGCTTTCTTT CASSSPTDMNTEAFF
TRBJ2-7 TRBV7-9 NA NA TGTGCCAGCAGCTTAGGGGCGCCGACCTACGAGCAGTACTTC CASSLGAPTYEQYF
TRBJ1-1 TRBV6-5 TRBD1 many TGTGCCAGCAGTCGTCCCGGGACAGACAACTGGGTGATGAACACTGAAGCTTTCTTT CASSRPGTDNWVMNTEAFF
TRBJ2-7 TRBV20-1 NA many TGCAGTGCTAGAGATTTCGGGTACGAGCAGTACTTC CSARDFGYEQYF
TRBJ2-6 TRBV27 NA many TGTGCCAGCAGTCTGTGGTCTGGGGCCAACGTCCTGACTTTC CASSLWSGANVLTF
TRBJ1-1 TRBV11-3 TRBD1 many TGTGCCAGCACCAAACGGACAGGGCGTACTGAAGCTTTCTTT CASTKRTGRTEAFF